What follows are 19 T cell receptor beta chains derived from one specimen sequenced in a study of shared clonotypes between healthy human individuals. Assay used: immunoSEQ multiplex PCR; TCRdb lists only in-frame clones, some missing. The table has about 1.4 million clones, more than 95% seen once; the top ten hold over 1%. The sample comprised naive CD4+ T cells sorted from blood. The subset is: CD45RA+ positively selected. The receptors originated from a man between 25 and 39 years old in good health.

The CDR3 DNA is TGTGCCACGTTCCGACAGCCCAATCAGCCCCAGCATTTT. This gives the protein CATFRQPNQPQHF. The chain uses TRBV28 and TRBJ1-5; possibly TRBD1 for D (5 bases). The CDR3 contains 13 residues. Trimming pared 10 bases from V and 3 bases from J, leaving 13 bases between. The germline V gene encodes CDR1 MDHEN and CDR2 SYDVKM.

The rearrangement links TRBV5-4 to TRBJ2-3; tentative D call: TRBD2 (5 bases). In germline, CDR1 is SGHNT, CDR2 YYREEE (reference sequence). V lost 4 bases and J lost 6, with 12 bases in between. CDR3 size: 13 residues. The DNA of the CDR3 is TGTGCCAGCAGCCCGCCCGGGAAGGATACGCAGTATTTT. Translation gives CASSPPGKDTQYF.

The chain carries TRBV7-2 and TRBJ2-7; D perhaps matches TRBD2 (5 bases). CDR1 and CDR2 from the germline V gene are SGHTA and FQGNSA. The V end lost 2 bases, the J end lost 2 bases, and 16 bases lay between the germline ends. CDR3 length equals 16 residues. CDR3 sequence: CASSLFVQTSTYEQYF. The CDR3 bases are TGTGCCAGCAGCTTATTCGTACAAACTAGTACCTACGAGCAGTACTTC.

The chain is built from TRBV4-1 and TRBJ2-1, with D perhaps assigned TRBD1 or TRBD2 (5 bases each). This CDR3 comprises 16 residues. V lost 5 bases and J lost 6, with 20 bases in between. The germline V gene encodes CDR1 MGHRA and CDR2 YSYEKL. The CDR3 DNA is TGCGCCAGCAGCACGCTGGGGGAGTCGACCTCCAATGAGCAGTTCTTC. As protein: CASSTLGESTSNEQFF.

About this clone: The same CDR3 arises from other DNA sequences in this sample as well. This chain uses TRBV5-1 with TRBJ1-3; D is unresolved. Germline CDR1 is SGHRS and CDR2 is YFSETQ. V lost 0 bases to trimming and J lost 3 bases, with 7 bases between them. The CDR3 covers 14 residues. This CDR3 reads CASSLVGIGNTIYF. The CDR3 DNA reads as TGCGCCAGCAGCTTGGTAGGGATTGGAAACACCATATATTTT.

Concerning this clone: A much bigger clone sits one base away, suggesting this may be a read error. Other DNA sequences in the sample encode the same CDR3. This sequence joins TRBV18 and TRBJ2-5; D uncertain. The CDR3 is 11 amino acids. Trimming stripped 3 bases from V and 4 bases from J, with 3 bases between. The germline CDR1 and CDR2 sequences are KGHSH and LQKENI. For the CDR3, the DNA is TGTGCCAGCTCACCGCGAGAGACCCAGTACTTC. Residues: CASSPRETQYF.

The V and J genes are TRBV25-1 and TRBJ2-1; a weak D match, TRBD1 (6 bases). V was pared by 2 bases and J by 4 bases, with 15 bases between. CDR3 length: 16 residues. Germline V gene sequence: CDR1 MGHDK, CDR2 SYGVNS. The CDR3 DNA sequence: TGTGCCAGCAGTGAAAGGGGCAGGGGATTGTACAATGAGCAGTTCTTC. Translation gives CASSERGRGLYNEQFF.

This sequence joins TRBV19 and TRBJ1-5, with 7 bases lining up with TRBD1. J gave up 7 bases and V 0 bases, and 6 bases lay outside the gene matches. This CDR3 spans 15 amino acids. Germline lookup yields CDR1 LNHDA and CDR2 SQIVND (reference sequence). The CDR3, as DNA: TGTGCCAGTAGTATAGAGGGAGGGGGCAGGCAGCCCCAGCATTTT. This sequence encodes CASSIEGGGRQPQHF.

The rearrangement links TRBV9 to TRBJ2-1; weak D call: TRBD2 (6 bases). Trimming stripped 4 bases from V and 4 bases from J, with 18 bases between. Germline assignment: CDR1 SGDLS and CDR2 YYNGEE. The CDR3 totals 16 residues. The CDR3 region has the DNA TGTGCCAGCAGCTTAACCCTGGGTAGCGGATACAATGAGCAGTTCTTC. Translated, it gives CASSLTLGSGYNEQFF.

The chain couples TRBV29-1 to TRBJ2-1; TRBD1 or TRBD2 may be the D gene (5 bases each). From germline, CDR1 is SQVTM and CDR2 ANQGSEA. The V and J ends lost 6 bases and 9 bases respectively, with 15 bases between them. CDR3 length: 12 residues. DNA for the CDR3: TGCAGCGTCGACGAGGGGCTTATTGAGCAGTTCTTC. Translated, it gives CSVDEGLIEQFF.

The genes are TRBV2 and TRBJ2-1; perhaps D is TRBD1 or TRBD2 (5 bases each). The V gene lost 4 bases and the J gene lost 6 bases, with 13 bases spanning the gap. The CDR3 extends over 14 amino acids. Germline CDR1 reads SNHLY; CDR2 reads FYNNEI. CDR3 amino acids: CASSAGTPGNEQFF. The CDR3 nucleotides read TGTGCCAGCAGTGCAGGGACCCCGGGCAATGAGCAGTTCTTC.

This chain uses TRBV14 with TRBJ1-2; 8 bases map to TRBD1. The CDR3 runs 14 residues. V shed 1 base, J shed 3 bases, and the junction held 1 base outside the gene matches. CDR1 is SGHDN and CDR2 is FVKESK in the germline V gene. CDR3 region: CASSQATGDYGYTF. CDR3 DNA sequence: TGTGCCAGCAGCCAAGCGACAGGGGACTATGGCTACACCTTC. The full variable domain, rest sourced from reference TRBV14 and TRBJ1-2, is EAGVTQFPSHSVIEKGQTVTLRCDPISGHDNLYWYRRVMGKEIKFLLHFVKESKQDESGMPNNRFLAERTGGTYSTLKVQPAELEDSGVYFCASSQATGDYGYTFGSGTRLTVV.

The genes are TRBV27 and TRBJ1-5; TRBD1 aligns across 8 bases. The V gene's germline CDR1 is MNHEY and CDR2 SMNVEV (reference sequence). The V gene end was trimmed by 3 bases and the J gene end by 11 bases; junction bases not matched to a gene: 6. This CDR3 comprises 13 residues. The CDR3 here is CASSFQGATSQHF. CDR3 coding DNA: TGTGCCAGCAGTTTTCAGGGGGCCACGTCCCAGCATTTT.

This rearrangement joins TRBV5-1 to TRBJ2-5; no clear D. Germline CDR1 is SGHRS and CDR2 is YFSETQ. This CDR3 contains 16 residues. Trimming took off 0 bases at V and 1 base at J, with 13 bases between the two ends. CDR3 DNA: TGCGCCAGCAGCTTGGAAGGCGCACCCGGCCAAGAGACCCAGTACTTC. Its protein product is CASSLEGAPGQETQYF. Filled out from reference TRBV5-1 and TRBJ2-5, the complete variable domain reads KAGVTQTPRYLIKTRGQQVTLSCSPISGHRSVSWYQQTPGQGLQFLFEYFSETQRNKGNFPGRFSGRQFSNSRSEMNVSTLELGDSALYLCASSLEGAPGQETQYFGPGTRLLVL.

The chain is built from TRBV6-5 and TRBJ2-7; D call uncertain. V lost 7 bases and J 0 bases, leaving 13 bases between the germline ends. CDR3 size: 14 residues. Looked up from germline, CDR1 is MNHEY and CDR2 is SVGAGI. CDR3 nucleotide sequence: TGTGCCAGCACCCTCGGGCGGCACTCCTACGAGCAGTACTTC. It encodes CASTLGRHSYEQYF.

This chain connects TRBV20-1 to TRBJ2-1; D gene unclear. The CDR3 runs to 10 residues. Germline V CDR1 and CDR2: DFQATT, SNEGSKA (reference sequence). V lost 8 bases to trimming and J lost 9 bases, with 11 bases between them. The CDR3 loop reads CSPPFGEQFF. The CDR3 nucleotides read TGCAGTCCTCCCTTCGGTGAGCAGTTCTTC.

On this clone itself: One junction end does not reproduce the germline sequence, and a read error may be involved. The rearrangement links TRBV5-4 to TRBJ1-3, with 9 bases lining up with TRBD1. The CDR3 is 18 amino acids. CDR1 is SGHNT and CDR2 is YYREEE in the germline V gene (reference sequence). The CDR3 DNA reads TGCGCCAGCAGCCAAGATCGGAGGGACAGGGTGTTGAGAAACACCATATATTTT. Its translation is CASSQDRRDRVLRNTIYF.

The rearrangement joins TRBV19 to TRBJ1-1; D ambiguous. This CDR3 has 14 amino acids. Germline loops: CDR1 LNHDA, CDR2 SQIVND (reference sequence). V lost 3 bases, J lost 0 bases, and 8 bases lay in between. CDR3 region: CASSIGPLNTEAFF. CDR3 sequence (DNA): TGTGCCAGTAGTATCGGTCCGCTGAACACTGAAGCTTTCTTT.

The chain employs TRBV10-2 and TRBJ1-1; no clear D gene. This CDR3 is built from 12 residues. Germline V gene lookup returns CDR1 WSHSY and CDR2 SAAADI. V was clipped by 4 bases and J by 5 bases, with 8 bases between them. CDR3 DNA: TGCGCCAGCAGTGGGGGAAGAACTGAAGCTTTCTTT. Translated, it gives CASSGGRTEAFF.